This T cell receptor (beta chain) was identified during a study of T cell repertoires in cytomegalovirus infection. Study in general: Public TCR beta signatures were indicative of both CMV infection and a matching HLA type. Study findings and constraints: HLA-C-restricted TCR beta clonotypes specific for CMV led the ex vivo response. Public TCR beta family frequency separated CMV-and-HLA carriers, including in an independent cohort.

TCRdb independently ran MiXCR on the reads; one entry per CDR3 protein. Of fewer than 550,000 distinct CDR3 sequences in the sample, roughly 10% were seen once. This clonotype was counted at least ten times. Its specificity is not known. Between the trimmed V and J ends, which lost 0 bases and 8 bases, there was a span of 5 bases. The V gene's germline CDR1 is SGHAT and CDR2 FQNNGV. The CDR3 runs 12 residues. This chain joins TRBV11-2 and TRBJ2-1; D not resolved. This receptor was obtained from a human donor in good health (CMV status not recorded). Some clones in this sample may be carry-over from other donors' samples. Sequencing used PBMCs. This CDR3 reads CASSLEEYEQFF. Written as DNA, the CDR3 is TGTGCCAGCAGCTTAGAGGAATATGAGCAGTTCTTC.